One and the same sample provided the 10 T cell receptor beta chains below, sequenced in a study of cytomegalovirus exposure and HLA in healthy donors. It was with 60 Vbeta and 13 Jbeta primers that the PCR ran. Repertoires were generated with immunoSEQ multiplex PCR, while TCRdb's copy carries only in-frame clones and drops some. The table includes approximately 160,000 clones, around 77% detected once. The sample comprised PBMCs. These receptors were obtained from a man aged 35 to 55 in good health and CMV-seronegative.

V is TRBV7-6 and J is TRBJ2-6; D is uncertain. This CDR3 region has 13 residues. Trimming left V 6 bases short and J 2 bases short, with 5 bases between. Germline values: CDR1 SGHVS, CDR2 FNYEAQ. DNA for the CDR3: TGTGCCAGCAGGGCTCCTGGGGCCAACGTCCTGACTTTC. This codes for CASRAPGANVLTF.

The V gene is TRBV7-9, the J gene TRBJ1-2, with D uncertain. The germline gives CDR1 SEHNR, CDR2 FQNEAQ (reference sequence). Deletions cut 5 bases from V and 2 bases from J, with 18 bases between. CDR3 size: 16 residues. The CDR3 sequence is CASSPRQSDWNYGYTF. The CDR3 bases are TGTGCCAGCAGCCCCAGGCAGTCGGACTGGAACTATGGCTACACCTTC.

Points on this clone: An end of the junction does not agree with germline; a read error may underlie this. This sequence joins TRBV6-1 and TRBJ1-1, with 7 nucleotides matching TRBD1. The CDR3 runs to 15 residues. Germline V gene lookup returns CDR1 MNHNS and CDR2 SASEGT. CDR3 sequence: CASRFATGVKTEAFF. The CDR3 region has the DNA TGTGCCAGCAGATTCGCTACAGGGGTGAAAACTGAAGCTTTCTTT.

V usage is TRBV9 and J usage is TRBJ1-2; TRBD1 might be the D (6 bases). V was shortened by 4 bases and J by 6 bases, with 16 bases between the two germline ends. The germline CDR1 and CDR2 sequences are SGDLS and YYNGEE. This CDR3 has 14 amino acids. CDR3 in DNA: TGTGCCAGCAGCACCCGAGCGGGGGCCGATGGCTACACCTTC. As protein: CASSTRAGADGYTF.

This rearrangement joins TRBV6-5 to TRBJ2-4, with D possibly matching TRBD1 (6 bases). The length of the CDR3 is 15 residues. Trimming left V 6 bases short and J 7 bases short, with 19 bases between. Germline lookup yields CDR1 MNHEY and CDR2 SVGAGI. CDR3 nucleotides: TGTGCCAGCAGACCCGCCTTGGGGGCTTTGAACATTCAGTACTTC. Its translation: CASRPALGALNIQYF.

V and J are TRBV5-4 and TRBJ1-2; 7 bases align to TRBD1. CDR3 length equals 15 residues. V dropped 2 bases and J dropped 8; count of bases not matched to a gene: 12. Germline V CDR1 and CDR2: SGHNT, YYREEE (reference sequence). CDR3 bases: TGTGCCAGCAGCTTCCCAAAACAGGGGAGGAGAGGCTACACCTTC. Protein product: CASSFPKQGRRGYTF.

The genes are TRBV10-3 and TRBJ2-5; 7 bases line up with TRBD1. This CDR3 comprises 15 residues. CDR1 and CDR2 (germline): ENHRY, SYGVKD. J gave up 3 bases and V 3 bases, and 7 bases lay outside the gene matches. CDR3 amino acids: CAISDVPGGEETQYF. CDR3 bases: TGTGCCATCAGTGATGTTCCAGGGGGAGAAGAGACCCAGTACTTC.

CDR3 bases: TGTGCCAGCAGCTATATCGTTCGGTTGTTTAGCGGCAGCACAGATACGCAGTATTTT. It encodes CASSYIVRLFSGSTDTQYF. The chain recombines TRBV7-9 with TRBJ2-3; a weak D match, TRBD2 (6 bases). The CDR3 is made up of 19 amino acids. Trimming took off 4 bases at V and 0 bases at J, with 23 bases between the two ends. Germline lookup yields CDR1 SEHNR and CDR2 FQNEAQ (reference sequence).

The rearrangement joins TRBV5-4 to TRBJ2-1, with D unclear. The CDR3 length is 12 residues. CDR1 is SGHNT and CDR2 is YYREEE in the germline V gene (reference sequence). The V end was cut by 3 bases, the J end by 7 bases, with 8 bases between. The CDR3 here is CASSSPRNEQFF. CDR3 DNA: TGTGCCAGCAGCTCTCCTAGGAATGAGCAGTTCTTC.

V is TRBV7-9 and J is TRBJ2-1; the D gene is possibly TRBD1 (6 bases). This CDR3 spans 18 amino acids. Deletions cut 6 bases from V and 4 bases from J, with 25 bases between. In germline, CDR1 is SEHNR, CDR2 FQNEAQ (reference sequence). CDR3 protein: CASSSQGATRFSYNEQFF. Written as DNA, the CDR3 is TGTGCCAGCAGTTCACAGGGCGCAACCCGTTTCTCATACAATGAGCAGTTCTTC.